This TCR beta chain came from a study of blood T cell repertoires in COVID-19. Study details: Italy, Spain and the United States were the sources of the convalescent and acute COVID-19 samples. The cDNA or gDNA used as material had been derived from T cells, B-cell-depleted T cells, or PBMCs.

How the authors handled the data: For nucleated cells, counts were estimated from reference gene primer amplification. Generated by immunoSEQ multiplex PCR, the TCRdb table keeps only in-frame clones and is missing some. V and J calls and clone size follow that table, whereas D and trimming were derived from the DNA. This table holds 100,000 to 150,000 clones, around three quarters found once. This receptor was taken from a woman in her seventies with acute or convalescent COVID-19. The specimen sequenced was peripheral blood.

The CDR3 sequence: CASSYGDRAFQETQYF. Here the CDR3 DNA reads TGTGCCAGCAGCTATGGGGACAGGGCGTTCCAAGAGACCCAGTACTTC. The V call is TRBV5-8, the J call TRBJ2-5, with 9 bases identical to TRBD1. The germline V gene has CDR1 SGHTS and CDR2 YDEGEE. After removal of 3 bases from V and 1 base from J, the junction contained 7 bases not matched to a gene. The CDR3 has 16 amino acids. Using reference TRBV5-8 and TRBJ2-5 for the parts outside the CDR3, the full variable domain is EAGVTQSPTHLIKTRGQQATLRCSPISGHTSVYWYQQALGLGLQFLLWYDEGEERNRGNFPPRFSGRQFPNYSSELNVNALELEDSALYLCASSYGDRAFQETQYFGPGTRLLVL.